Listed below are T cell receptor beta chains from one sample, sequenced in a study of OX40 agonist ivuxolimab in advanced cancers. Only in-frame clones appear in the TCRdb table, and some are missing; sequencing was by immunoSEQ multiplex PCR. Among fewer than 35,000 clones listed, about four fifths were seen once. The sequenced sample was CD4+ or CD8+ T cells sorted from blood, obtained in a trial of the OX40 agonist ivuxolimab. These receptors were taken from an adult with an advanced solid tumor such as melanoma, head and neck, liver or kidney cancer. Both conserved end residues are trimmed from each CDR3.

V,J,CDR3
TRBV7-2,TRBJ2-3,ASSLGTSGRVDTQY
TRBV28,TRBJ1-5,ASSGTGGNNQPQH
TRBV7-7,TRBJ2-6,ASSITGANVLT
TRBV7-9,TRBJ2-3,ASSLGRRVADTQY
TRBV29-1,TRBJ1-3,SAQRGGSGNTIY
TRBV5-4,TRBJ2-5,ASSRAMTERGETQY
TRBV5-4,TRBJ2-5,ASSLGGGAPGETQY
TRBV7-2,TRBJ1-4,ASSSRVTTNEKLF
TRBV19,TRBJ2-3,ASSWGSGRSTDTQY
TRBV6-5,TRBJ2-2,ASRLGTGELF
TRBV6-5,TRBJ1-1,ASSYSIRANTEAF
TRBV30,TRBJ2-2,AWDPGQGAAGELF
TRBV19,TRBJ1-2,ASTTTGGENYGYT
TRBV30,TRBJ2-5,AWSSGRFDRETQY
TRBV29-1,TRBJ1-2,SVEDLGGRYGYT
TRBV28,TRBJ1-2,ASTDKRGYT
TRBV2,TRBJ1-4,ASSVSGSEKLF
TRBV2,TRBJ2-7,ASSPTSGPTYEQY
TRBV6-5,TRBJ1-1,ASIVTSGAF
TRBV10-3,TRBJ2-5,AISESDWTQY
TRBV2,TRBJ2-7,ASSGNDVPGLADSYEQY
TRBV7-2,TRBJ2-1,ASSMTSSGGYEQF
TRBV7-9,TRBJ2-5,ASSLEGRGTAY
TRBV27,TRBJ2-7,ASSRDRGGYEQY
TRBV11-2,TRBJ2-5,ASSLERAAETQY
TRBV19,TRBJ1-5,ASSDRDFYQPQH
TRBV7-2,TRBJ2-2,ASSLVQGWTGELF
TRBV19,TRBJ2-1,ATNPGGSSYNEQF
TRBV28,TRBJ1-5,ASSLTQEDNQPQH
TRBV2,TRBJ1-4,ASSAQGSTNEKLF
TRBV29-1,TRBJ1-2,SVVGRNYGYT
TRBV7-2,TRBJ2-7,ASSFSTSGGDEQY
TRBV18,TRBJ1-5,ASSPPNQPQH
TRBV28,TRBJ2-1,ASSPSPLAGDHNEQF
TRBV5-4,TRBJ1-1,ASSLGGTGSVATEAF
TRBV18,TRBJ1-4,ASSPGSGNEKLF
TRBV5-1,TRBJ2-1,ASSVTGVNEQF
TRBV7-2,TRBJ1-6,ASSRGQGGSPLH
TRBV28,TRBJ2-7,ASSLVSWYSSYEQY
TRBV11-1,TRBJ2-1,ASSFGMRTGDDEQF
TRBV28,TRBJ1-3,ASGDWGNTIY
TRBV27,TRBJ2-1,ASSLGLGYNEQF
TRBV9,TRBJ2-1,ASSVDIPYNEQF
TRBV19,TRBJ1-2,ASIPGPTISIGGYT
TRBV19,TRBJ1-1,ASSKPTTGIMNTEAF
TRBV5-6,TRBJ2-1,ASSLAGESTYNEQF